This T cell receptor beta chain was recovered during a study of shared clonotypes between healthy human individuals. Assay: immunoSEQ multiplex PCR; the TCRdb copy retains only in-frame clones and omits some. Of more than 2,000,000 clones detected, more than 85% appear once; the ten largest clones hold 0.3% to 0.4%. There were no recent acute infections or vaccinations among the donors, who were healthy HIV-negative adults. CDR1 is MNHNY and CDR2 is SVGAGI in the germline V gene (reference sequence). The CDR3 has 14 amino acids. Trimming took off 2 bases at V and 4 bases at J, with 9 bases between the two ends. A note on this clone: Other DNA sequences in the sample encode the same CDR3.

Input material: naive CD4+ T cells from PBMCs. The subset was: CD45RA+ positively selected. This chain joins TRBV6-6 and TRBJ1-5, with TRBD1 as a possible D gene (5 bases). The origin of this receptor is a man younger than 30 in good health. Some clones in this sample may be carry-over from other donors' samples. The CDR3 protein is CASSYTGGNQPQHF. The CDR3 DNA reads TGTGCCAGCAGTTACACCGGGGGTAATCAGCCCCAGCATTTT.